One sample yielded the 29 T cell receptor beta chains listed below, sequenced in a study of blood T cell repertoires in COVID-19. Profiled with immunoSEQ multiplex PCR; TCRdb holds only in-frame clones, not every one. This table holds some 120,000 clones, about 92% found once. Material: peripheral blood. These receptors originate from a man aged 45-65 years with active COVID-19.

This chain connects TRBV10-1 to TRBJ2-3; 11 nucleotides align to TRBD2. Trimming at V came to 5 bases and at J to 2 bases, leaving 12 bases not matched to a gene. The CDR3 runs 18 residues. Germline loops: CDR1 WNHNN, CDR2 SYGVQD (reference sequence). CDR3 in DNA: TGCGCCAGCAGTCCCGGTCGTCTTAGCGGGAGGGCCACAGATACGCAGTATTTT. Translation: CASSPGRLSGRATDTQYF.

The rearrangement joins TRBV5-4 to TRBJ2-3, with D hard to call. Germline V CDR1 and CDR2: SGHNT, YYREEE (reference sequence). The CDR3 runs 14 residues. Trimming took off 4 bases at V and 1 base at J, with 10 bases between the two ends. CDR3 nucleotide sequence: TGTGCCAGCAGCCCCTTCCGAGGCACAGATACGCAGTATTTT. Translating gives CASSPFRGTDTQYF.

This chain connects TRBV10-3 to TRBJ1-3; 8 bases agree with TRBD1. Looked up from germline, CDR1 is ENHRY and CDR2 is SYGVKD. V shed 6 bases and J 8 bases; nucleotides not matched to a gene: 9. The CDR3 spans 14 residues. The CDR3 loop reads CAISAGQGEDTIYF. The CDR3 region has the DNA TGTGCCATCAGCGCTGGACAGGGCGAGGACACCATATATTTT.

This clone was counted only a few times. This chain links TRBV14 with TRBJ1-2, with a tentative D call TRBD1 (6 bases). Germline values: CDR1 SGHDN, CDR2 FVKESK. V gave up 1 base and J gave up 4 bases, with 10 bases separating them. This CDR3 is built from 14 residues. The CDR3 sequence: CASSQVTGTYGYTF. For the CDR3, the DNA is TGTGCCAGCAGCCAAGTTACAGGGACCTATGGCTACACCTTC.

This clone has more than one count but fewer than ten. V gene TRBV27 combines with J gene TRBJ1-6, with 9 bases fitting TRBD1. The J segment lost 3 bases and the V segment lost 3 bases, leaving 6 bases of the junction unmatched. The CDR3 loop spans 17 amino acids. The germline V gene encodes CDR1 MNHEY and CDR2 SMNVEV (reference sequence). The CDR3 nucleotides read TGTGCCAGCAGTTTGGACAGGGGCTTTCGCTATAATTCACCCCTCCACTTT. Its protein is CASSLDRGFRYNSPLHF.

This clone was observed once. The chain employs TRBV5-1 and TRBJ2-3; D is perhaps TRBD2 (5 bases). This CDR3 is built from 16 residues. The germline CDR1 and CDR2 sequences are SGHRS and YFSETQ. V was trimmed by 0 bases and J by 0 bases, leaving 11 bases between them. This CDR3 reads CASSLEVGSSTDTQYF. The CDR3 DNA reads as TGCGCCAGCAGCTTGGAGGTGGGGAGTAGCACAGATACGCAGTATTTT.

This sequence joins TRBV11-3 and TRBJ2-3; possibly TRBD2 for D (7 bases). Deletions cut 5 bases from V and 0 bases from J, with 15 bases between. The CDR3 contains 16 residues. Germline V CDR1 and CDR2: SGHNT, YENEEA. The CDR3 is CASSPGEGLSTDTQYF. Written as DNA, the CDR3 is TGTGCCAGCAGCCCAGGGGAGGGACTCAGCACAGATACGCAGTATTTT.

The chain is built from TRBV5-1 and TRBJ2-4; maybe TRBD2 (5 bases). Germline V gene lookup returns CDR1 SGHRS and CDR2 YFSETQ. There are 16 residues in the CDR3. The V gene lost 0 bases and the J gene lost 2 bases, with 12 bases spanning the gap. CDR3 residues: CASSLDLASPKNIQYF. CDR3 DNA sequence: TGCGCCAGCAGCTTGGATTTGGCTAGCCCCAAAAACATTCAGTACTTC.

This clone has a handful of counts. This chain connects TRBV6-7 to TRBJ1-5, with 12 bases fitting TRBD1. TRBV6-7 qualifies as an ORF whose function is uncertain. J was trimmed by 6 bases and V by 7 bases; bases with no gene match: 13. CDR3 size: 17 residues. For the CDR3, the DNA is TGTGCCAGCACTAAGGGACAGGGGGCGAGATTACTTCAGCCCCAGCATTTT. It is translated as CASTKGQGARLLQPQHF.

This chain joins TRBV12-5 and TRBJ1-3; 10 bases are shared with TRBD1. The CDR3 is made up of 12 amino acids. The trim removed 9 bases at V and 8 bases at J, leaving 4 bases unmatched. CDR1 and CDR2 (germline): LGHNT, FRNRAP. CDR3 bases: TGTGCTAGCGGGACAGGGGCGCACACCATATATTTT. This sequence encodes CASGTGAHTIYF.

The gene calls are TRBV7-9 and TRBJ2-2; no clear D. Trimming stripped 0 bases from V and 0 bases from J, with 5 bases between. The germline CDR1 and CDR2 sequences are SEHNR and FQNEAQ (reference sequence). There are 15 residues in the CDR3. The CDR3 DNA is TGTGCCAGCAGCTTAGCGTCAACGAACACCGGGGAGCTGTTTTTT. Protein product: CASSLASTNTGELFF.

This chain joins TRBV6-4 and TRBJ1-2, with 8 bases identical to TRBD1. This CDR3 contains 16 residues. Germline CDR1 is MRHNA and CDR2 is SNTAGT. V lost 6 bases and J lost 5; bases outside the gene matches: 14. CDR3 sequence reads: CASSESGTGFGYGYTF. The CDR3 DNA reads TGTGCCAGCAGCGAATCCGGGACAGGCTTCGGATATGGCTACACCTTC.

This chain uses TRBV2 with TRBJ2-1; 13 bases are shared with TRBD2. This CDR3 contains 15 residues. V was pared by 7 bases and J by 6 bases, with 6 bases of the junction left unmatched. The germline gives CDR1 SNHLY, CDR2 FYNNEI. For the CDR3, the DNA is TGTGCCAGCACACGACTAGCGGGGGGCCCCAATGAGCAGTTCTTC. This codes for CASTRLAGGPNEQFF.

This rearrangement joins TRBV7-2 to TRBJ2-4, with TRBD2 identical over 11 bases. V shed 3 bases and J 0 bases; nucleotides not matched to a gene: 1. This CDR3 comprises 16 residues. Germline CDR1 SGHTA, CDR2 FQGNSA. The DNA for the CDR3 is TGTGCCAGCAGCTTTCTAGCGGGAGGAGCCAAAAACATTCAGTACTTC. Translated: CASSFLAGGAKNIQYF.

The rearrangement uses TRBV30 and TRBJ2-2, with 9 nucleotides matching TRBD2. The V and J ends lost 2 bases and 2 bases, in that order; junction bases with no gene match: 3. The V gene's germline CDR1 is GTSNPN and CDR2 SVGIG (reference sequence). The CDR3 length is 15 residues. CDR3 DNA sequence: TGTGCCTGGAGTCTAGCGGGAATCAACACCGGGGAGCTGTTTTTT. This sequence encodes CAWSLAGINTGELFF.

The rearrangement links TRBV5-1 to TRBJ2-2, with TRBD1 matching 8 bases. V lost 7 bases, J lost 5 bases, and 13 bases stayed unmatched. The CDR3 contains 16 residues. Germline CDR1 reads SGHRS; CDR2 reads YFSETQ. The CDR3 DNA follows: TGCGCCAGCGGTGATGGGGGACAGGCGGGGACCGGGGAGCTGTTTTTT. Its protein product is CASGDGGQAGTGELFF.

The genes are TRBV7-8 and TRBJ2-3; the D gene is possibly TRBD2 (6 bases). Germline CDR1 is SGHVS and CDR2 is FQNEAQ. The CDR3 covers 13 residues. V lost 6 bases and J 4 bases, leaving 11 bases between the germline ends. CDR3 sequence reads: CASSQRASDTQYF. CDR3 DNA sequence: TGTGCCAGCAGTCAGCGGGCATCAGATACGCAGTATTTT.

The rearrangement links TRBV28 to TRBJ1-6, with 8 bases fitting TRBD1. Germline CDR1 MDHEN, CDR2 SYDVKM. The CDR3 is 15 amino acids. V shed 6 bases and J 8 bases; nucleotides not matched to a gene: 9. For the CDR3, the DNA is TGTGCCAGCAGCCTACCGACAGGGGTATATTCACCCCTCCACTTT. Translated, it gives CASSLPTGVYSPLHF.

This chain's CDR3 is CAISDRGLQPQHF. Here the CDR3 DNA reads TGTGCCATCAGTGACAGGGGGCTTCAGCCCCAGCATTTT. The J gene is TRBJ1-5, the V gene TRBV10-3; 8 nucleotides match TRBD1. Germline V CDR1 and CDR2: ENHRY, SYGVKD. This CDR3 contains 13 residues. J lost 6 bases, V lost 3 bases, and 1 base had no gene match.

The chain has TRBV18 and TRBJ2-1, with 13 bases lining up with TRBD2. The germline CDR1 and CDR2 sequences are KGHSH and LQKENI. The J segment lost 4 bases and the V segment lost 6 bases, leaving 0 bases of the junction unmatched. The CDR3 spans 14 residues. The CDR3 DNA follows: TGTGCCAGCTCGGGACTAGCGGGGTACAATGAGCAGTTCTTC. This gives the protein CASSGLAGYNEQFF.

This rearrangement joins TRBV4-1 to TRBJ1-1, with 7 bases that match TRBD1. Trimming at V came to 5 bases and at J to 4 bases, leaving 4 bases not matched to a gene. From germline, CDR1 is MGHRA and CDR2 YSYEKL. The CDR3 is 13 amino acids. The CDR3 sequence: CASSETGRTEAFF. CDR3 in DNA: TGCGCCAGCAGCGAGACAGGGCGCACTGAAGCTTTCTTT.

The chain has TRBV28 and TRBJ2-1; TRBD2 matches 11 bases. CDR3 length equals 14 residues. Germline V gene lookup returns CDR1 MDHEN and CDR2 SYDVKM. V lost 6 bases and J lost 7; bases outside the gene matches: 5. The CDR3: CASRRGTSGNEQFF. The CDR3, as DNA: TGTGCCAGCAGGCGGGGGACTAGCGGTAATGAGCAGTTCTTC.

The rearrangement links TRBV25-1 to TRBJ2-2, with 7 bases aligning to TRBD1. V was pared by 0 bases and J by 0 bases, with 1 base of the junction left unmatched. The CDR3 runs to 16 residues. Germline V gene sequence: CDR1 MGHDK, CDR2 SYGVNS. The CDR3 nucleotides read TGTGCCAGCAGTGAATATACAGGGGCGAACACCGGGGAGCTGTTTTTT. This translates into CASSEYTGANTGELFF.

This chain connects TRBV5-1 to TRBJ1-6; 7 bases align to TRBD1. Unmatched junction bases numbered 8, after V lost 4 bases and J lost 7 bases. CDR1 and CDR2 from the germline V gene are SGHRS and YFSETQ. This CDR3 spans 15 amino acids. The CDR3 sequence is CASSRVQGNNSPLHF. In DNA form, the CDR3 reads TGCGCCAGCAGCCGAGTACAGGGGAACAATTCACCCCTCCACTTT.

The CDR3 DNA reads as TGTGCCAGTAGTTCGACAGGGCCTGTGGGGAAACTGTTTTTT. Encoded protein: CASSSTGPVGKLFF. The chain is built from TRBV19 and TRBJ1-4; 7 nucleotides line up with TRBD1. J gave up 11 bases and V 5 bases, and 11 bases lay outside the gene matches. This CDR3 region has 14 residues. Per the germline V gene, CDR1 is LNHDA and CDR2 is SQIVND (reference sequence). The full variable domain, rest sourced from reference TRBV19 and TRBJ1-4, is DGGITQSPKYLFRKEGQNVTLSCEQNLNHDAMYWYRQDPGQGLRLIYYSQIVNDFQKGDIAEGYSVSREKKESFPLTVTSAQKNPTAFYLCASSSTGPVGKLFFGSGTQLSVL.

The chain uses TRBV5-8 and TRBJ2-3; possible D gene TRBD2, 5 bases. The length of the CDR3 is 16 residues. CDR1 is SGHTS, CDR2 YDEGEE, per germline. V lost 4 bases to trimming and J lost 0 bases, with 15 bases between them. The CDR3 is CASSIWAGGSTDTQYF. The CDR3 nucleotides are TGTGCCAGCAGCATTTGGGCGGGTGGTAGCACAGATACGCAGTATTTT.

The chain has TRBV5-5 and TRBJ2-1; TRBD1 might be the D (5 bases). The V gene lost 5 bases and the J gene lost 8 bases, with 17 bases spanning the gap. The CDR3 spans 14 residues. Germline CDR1 SGHKS, CDR2 YYEKEE (reference sequence). The CDR3 loop is CASSYTQPGYEQFF. In nucleotides, the CDR3 is TGTGCCAGCAGTTATACACAGCCAGGGTATGAGCAGTTCTTC.

The sample holds one count of this clone. This sequence joins TRBV29-1 and TRBJ1-1; D is undetermined. This CDR3 is 17 amino acids long. Between the trimmed V and J ends, which lost 4 bases and 4 bases, there was a span of 25 bases. Per the germline V gene, CDR1 is SQVTM and CDR2 is ANQGSEA. The CDR3 is CSVGRTGVSYPPTEAFF. The CDR3, as DNA: TGCAGCGTTGGTCGCACCGGGGTCAGTTATCCCCCCACTGAAGCTTTCTTT.

The chain couples TRBV19 to TRBJ2-2; D unclear. CDR3 length: 11 amino acids. V gave up 6 bases and J gave up 4 bases, with 3 bases separating them. Per the germline V gene, CDR1 is LNHDA and CDR2 is SQIVND (reference sequence). The CDR3 DNA is TGTGCCAGTAGCCGCACCGGGGAGCTGTTTTTT. Translation: CASSRTGELFF.